A selection of T cell receptor beta chains follows, all from one sample in a study of T cells in Graves' hyperthyroidism and ophthalmopathy. TCRdb independently ran MiXCR on the multiplex PCR reads; one entry per CDR3 protein. The table records 650,000 to 700,000 distinct CDR3 sequences, 15% to 20% of them present only once. Sequencing was done on a sample of blood. The receptors derive from a man in his fifties or sixties with Graves' hyperthyroidism. CDR3s leave out the opening cysteine and the closing phenylalanine or tryptophan.

j_call | v_call | cdr3_aa
TRBJ2-3 | TRBV10-3 | AISEVLGTQY
TRBJ2-3 | TRBV12-3/TRBV12-4 | ASSFSLADTQY
TRBJ2-7 | TRBV12-3/TRBV12-4 | ASSLEGTGLHEQY
TRBJ2-3 | TRBV10-1 | ASSDRDRSPTFTDTQY
TRBJ1-1 | TRBV5-1 | ASSFLTGGRGTEAF
TRBJ1-1 | TRBV7-8 | ASSLFTGVTEAF
TRBJ1-2 | TRBV28 | ASSSRAYGYT
TRBJ2-7 | TRBV13 | ASSLKPAGLAGVSYEQY
TRBJ2-5 | TRBV12-3/TRBV12-4 | ASRGGGWGQETQY
TRBJ2-5 | TRBV20-1 | SAEWQETQY
TRBJ1-1 | TRBV6-1 | ASRVQGGGTEAF
TRBJ2-7 | TRBV4-1 | ASSQPGGHEQY
TRBJ2-3 | TRBV5-4 | ASSYVSGRAPDTQY
TRBJ2-7 | TRBV12-3/TRBV12-4 | ASRGEGGSVHEQY
TRBJ2-2 | TRBV6-2/TRBV6-3 | ASSWQEGTGELF
TRBJ2-7 | TRBV6-2/TRBV6-3 | ASARSPGKNEQY
TRBJ2-3 | TRBV12-3/TRBV12-4 | ASGRGTTQHTDTQY
TRBJ2-1 | TRBV6-1 | ASSEFPGRSGGDEQF
TRBJ2-7 | TRBV20-1 | SATPGTVYYEQY
TRBJ2-1 | TRBV20-1 | SARVPSYNEQF
TRBJ2-2 | TRBV28 | ASSILGQGYTGELF
TRBJ1-3 | TRBV2 | ASSEVSGPGNTIY
TRBJ2-5 | TRBV19 | ASTPSGEQTQY
TRBJ2-7 | TRBV7-8 | ASSLDPKGEQY
TRBJ1-2 | TRBV30 | AWSVSRLGGYT
TRBJ2-3 | TRBV5-1 | ASSGGGASDTQY